This T cell receptor beta chain is drawn from a study of blood T cell repertoires in COVID-19 (dated by TCRdb to the early 2020s). As for the study more broadly: Samples covering the acute and convalescent phases of COVID-19 were provided by collaborators in the United States, Italy and Spain. The prospective study material was composed of cDNA or gDNA derived from T cells, B-cell-depleted T cells, or PBMCs. The dataset comprised deeply sampled blood TCRbeta repertoires from subjects exposed to, actively infected with, or recovered from COVID-19. The repertoires were released in a freely available public database intended as a resource for research on the immune response to SARS-CoV-2. Samples were obtained from the ongoing ImmuneRACE study (first 160 participants) and from 950 to 1,500 subjects provided by 6 global collaborators. The sample metadata nearly always contained a de-identified subject ID, COVID-19 status, age in years and sex. Where available, HLA class I and class II types were taken from metadata supplied by the sample provider and were not determined by assay-based typing. The full study reports these points: The amount of clinical and demographic metadata varied by source and participant and was provided uncurated.

TCRbeta CDR3 regions were amplified from genomic DNA using the immunoSEQ Assay, a bias-controlled multiplex PCR. The original methods were these. The number of nucleated cells in each sample was estimated from the amplification of reference gene primers within the assay. To quantify the absolute abundance of each unique TCRbeta CDR3 rearrangement, sequence reads were collapsed and filtered. For each sample, productive Simpson clonality was calculated as the square root of Simpson's diversity index over productive rearrangements. Imported from immuneACCESS, the table was reduced by TCRdb to in-frame sequences with V and J called. These copies leave out some clones; in studies compared against another copy, an unresolved V gene accounts for under half, and the cause of the remainder is not known. D and trimming were read from the DNA, whereas the V and J calls and clone size are those reported in that table. The sample records some 80,000 clones, around 80% of which are singletons. The ten largest clonotypes hold approximately 19% of the sample.

At the junction V is shortened by 6 bases and J by 8 bases; bases outside the gene matches: 9. For CDR1 and CDR2, the germline V gene (reference sequence) lists MNHEY and SMNVEV. Including the terminal cysteine and phenylalanine, the CDR3 comprises 14 residues. Only CDR3 DNA is held: 42 bases, read in frame from base 1. Regarding this clone: What antigen it recognizes has not been identified. The sample holds no much larger clone one base away, and base qualities are not on file.

Each collaborating institution followed its own protocols to collect whole blood in K2EDTA tubes. Collaborator samples were shipped for TCRbeta analysis as frozen whole blood, isolated PBMCs, or DNA extracted from either sample type. Recombination linked TRBV27 to TRBJ1-4, and 7 junction bases match TRBD1. The TCR was taken from a woman older than 75 with active or convalescent COVID-19. The sequencing sample was made of peripheral blood. The bases read TGTGCCAGCAGCCGGGACAGTAGGCTCGAAAAACTGTTTTTT. It translates as CASSRDSRLEKLFF. Joined to the reference TRBV27 and TRBJ1-4 proteins, this CDR3 gives the full variable domain: EAQVTQNPRYLITVTGKKLTVTCSQNMNHEYMSWYRQDPGLGLRQIYYSMNVEVTDKGDVPEGYKVSRKEKRNFPLILESPSPNQTSLYFCASSRDSRLEKLFFGSGTQLSVL.